One and the same sample provided the 25 T cell receptor beta chains below, sequenced in a study of blood T cell repertoires in COVID-19. Measured with immunoSEQ multiplex PCR; TCRdb has only the in-frame clones, and not every one. The table has about 290,000 clones, roughly 89% seen once. Sequencing was performed on PBMCs or T cells enriched from blood (not recorded which). The receptors shown here come from a woman aged 40-49 years who had recovered from COVID-19.

The J gene is TRBJ1-2, the V gene TRBV4-2; the D is unclear. CDR1 LGHNA and CDR2 YNFKEQ come from the germline V gene. V was clipped by 4 bases and J by 0 bases, with 9 bases between them. The CDR3 runs to 14 residues. CDR3 region: CASSPRISNYGYTF. CDR3 DNA: TGTGCCAGCAGCCCGCGTATATCTAACTATGGCTACACCTTC.

The rearrangement links TRBV5-1 to TRBJ2-7; D uncertain. V dropped 0 bases and J dropped 4 bases, with 8 bases sitting between them. The length of the CDR3 is 13 residues. CDR1 is SGHRS, CDR2 YFSETQ, per germline. For the CDR3, the DNA is TGCGCCAGCAGCTTGGGGAGCCTATACGAGCAGTACTTC. It yields the protein CASSLGSLYEQYF.

The chain employs TRBV4-3 and TRBJ2-5, with D maybe TRBD2 (5 bases). Trimming removed 4 bases from V and 2 bases from J, with 17 bases in between. Germline assignment: CDR1 LGHNA and CDR2 YSLEER. This CDR3 comprises 16 residues. CDR3 in amino acids: CASSRTALPGQETQYF. The CDR3 region has the DNA TGCGCCAGCAGCCGAACAGCCCTCCCGGGGCAAGAGACCCAGTACTTC.

With regard to this clone: Other nucleotide sequences from this sample produce the same CDR3. This chain joins TRBV30 and TRBJ2-3; maybe TRBD2 (6 bases). CDR3 length: 13 residues. V lost 0 bases to trimming and J lost 4 bases, with 8 bases between them. The germline V gene encodes CDR1 GTSNPN and CDR2 SVGIG (reference sequence). This CDR3 is CAWSVSGADTQYF. CDR3 DNA sequence: TGTGCCTGGAGTGTATCGGGGGCAGATACGCAGTATTTT.

The CDR3 protein is CASSLSPGPNTEAFF. The CDR3 nucleotides are TGTGCCAGCAGCTTAAGCCCAGGGCCAAACACTGAAGCTTTCTTT. This sequence joins TRBV7-3 and TRBJ1-1; D is possibly TRBD1 (5 bases). CDR1 and CDR2 (germline): SGHTA, FQGTGA. The CDR3 covers 15 residues. Trimming removed 1 base at V and 2 bases at J, with 11 bases between.

This clone was observed a single time. This sequence joins TRBV19 and TRBJ1-5; D possibly corresponds to TRBD1 (5 bases). This CDR3 contains 14 residues. CDR1 LNHDA and CDR2 SQIVND come from the germline V gene (reference sequence). The V gene lost 3 bases and the J gene lost 7 bases, with 13 bases spanning the gap. The DNA of the CDR3 is TGTGCCAGTAGTATTGGGGGGGTTAGGCAGCCCCAGCATTTT. As protein: CASSIGGVRQPQHF.

The J gene is TRBJ2-2, the V gene TRBV18; 9 bases fit TRBD1. V was clipped by 4 bases and J by 3 bases; unmatched bases: 6. CDR1 is KGHSH, CDR2 LQKENI, per germline. CDR3 length: 16 residues. For the CDR3, the DNA is TGTGCCAGCTCACTGCGACAGGGGGTAGACACCGGGGAGCTGTTTTTT. Translating it yields CASSLRQGVDTGELFF.

J is TRBJ2-7 and V is TRBV7-3, with TRBD2 matching 9 bases. V trimming: 3 bases; J trimming: 6 bases; junction bases outside the gene matches: 12. Germline lookup yields CDR1 SGHTA and CDR2 FQGTGA. CDR3 length: 16 amino acids. This chain's CDR3 is CASSLEGISGSVEQYF. CDR3 coding DNA: TGTGCCAGCAGCTTGGAGGGTATTAGCGGGAGCGTCGAGCAGTACTTC.

The chain recombines TRBV27 with TRBJ2-2, with TRBD1 matching 9 bases. Trimming took 6 bases from V and 3 from J; bases not matched to a gene: 2. The CDR3 runs 14 residues. Germline CDR1 MNHEY, CDR2 SMNVEV (reference sequence). The CDR3, as DNA: TGTGCCAGCAGAGGACAGGGGTACACCGGGGAGCTGTTTTTT. Its translation: CASRGQGYTGELFF.

This clone showed up just a few times. V is TRBV19 and J is TRBJ2-7; 9 bases align to TRBD1. J was trimmed by 5 bases and V by 5 bases; bases with no gene match: 7. The CDR3 has 14 amino acids. Germline assignment: CDR1 LNHDA and CDR2 SQIVND (reference sequence). The CDR3 DNA reads TGTGCCAGTAGTCCGGGACAGGGTTTCAACGAGCAGTACTTC. It is translated as CASSPGQGFNEQYF.

The J gene is TRBJ2-5, the V gene TRBV2, with TRBD1 as a possible D gene (5 bases). The ends were cut back, 2 bases at V and 9 bases at J, with 10 bases in the middle. Germline assignment: CDR1 SNHLY and CDR2 FYNNEI. The CDR3 length is 12 residues. DNA for the CDR3: TGTGCCAGCAGTGAAAGGGGCCGGGCCCAGTACTTC. It is translated as CASSERGRAQYF.

The chain employs TRBV11-1 and TRBJ2-1, with 7 bases fitting TRBD1. Germline CDR1 is SGHAT and CDR2 is FQDESV (reference sequence). The CDR3 spans 16 residues. The V segment lost 5 bases and the J segment 6 bases; nucleotides outside the gene matches: 13. DNA for the CDR3: TGTGCCAGCAGCCGAACCGGGACAGAAGTCTCCAATGAGCAGTTCTTC. It specifies CASSRTGTEVSNEQFF.

The chain uses TRBV2 and TRBJ1-6, with 11 bases matching TRBD1. The germline V gene encodes CDR1 SNHLY and CDR2 FYNNEI. The V segment lost 8 bases and the J segment 0 bases; nucleotides outside the gene matches: 9. The CDR3 extends over 18 amino acids. Written as DNA, the CDR3 is TGTGCCAGCCGCCGGGACAGGGGGTTTAGCTCCTATAATTCACCCCTCCACTTT. It translates to CASRRDRGFSSYNSPLHF.

The chain is built from TRBV6-1 and TRBJ2-7, with D possibly being TRBD2 (7 bases). CDR1 and CDR2 from the germline V gene are MNHNS and SASEGT. Trimming took 2 bases from V and 4 from J, leaving 18 bases between them. The length of the CDR3 is 16 residues. In DNA form, the CDR3 reads TGTGCCAGCAGTGAAACGTACAGGGAGGGCAAGTACGAGCAGTACTTC. Encoded protein: CASSETYREGKYEQYF.

This chain joins TRBV19 and TRBJ1-5; 7 bases are shared with TRBD1. The V gene end was trimmed by 8 bases and the J gene end by 0 bases; junction bases not matched to a gene: 7. CDR3 size: 15 residues. CDR1 is LNHDA and CDR2 is SQIVND in the germline V gene (reference sequence). The CDR3 sequence: CASGDGTVSNQPQHF. The DNA for the CDR3 is TGTGCCAGTGGCGACGGGACAGTTAGCAATCAGCCCCAGCATTTT.

The rearrangement joins TRBV5-1 to TRBJ2-7; 9 bases fit TRBD1. The CDR3 runs to 14 residues. The J segment lost 6 bases and the V segment lost 4 bases, leaving 8 bases of the junction unmatched. Germline V gene sequence: CDR1 SGHRS, CDR2 YFSETQ. CDR3 amino acids: CASSPGQGAPEQYF. The CDR3 DNA reads as TGCGCCAGCAGCCCGGGACAGGGAGCCCCCGAGCAGTACTTC.

This chain connects TRBV14 to TRBJ2-1; 8 bases agree with TRBD2. Germline V gene sequence: CDR1 SGHDN, CDR2 FVKESK. This CDR3 comprises 15 residues. V lost 1 base to trimming and J lost 8 bases; unmatched junction nucleotides: 7. DNA for the CDR3: TGTGCCAGCAGCCAAGGTCCGGGAGGGATGTATGAGCAGTTCTTC. It encodes CASSQGPGGMYEQFF. Full variable domain (outside the CDR3, taken from reference TRBV14 and TRBJ2-1): EAGVTQFPSHSVIEKGQTVTLRCDPISGHDNLYWYRRVMGKEIKFLLHFVKESKQDESGMPNNRFLAERTGGTYSTLKVQPAELEDSGVYFCASSQGPGGMYEQFFGPGTRLTVL.

The chain carries TRBV14 and TRBJ2-7, with 7 bases matching TRBD1. CDR1 and CDR2 (germline): SGHDN, FVKESK. The CDR3 loop spans 14 amino acids. V lost 4 bases to trimming and J lost 2 bases; unmatched junction nucleotides: 5. The CDR3, as DNA: TGTGCCAGCAGCCGGTACAGGGGTCCCTACGAGCAGTACTTC. Residues: CASSRYRGPYEQYF.

The sample holds one count of this clone. The rearrangement uses TRBV9 and TRBJ1-2; D gene unclear. The germline V and J ends were trimmed by 3 bases and 0 bases, with 3 bases remaining between them. This CDR3 is 12 amino acids long. The germline V gene encodes CDR1 SGDLS and CDR2 YYNGEE. The CDR3 coding sequence is TGTGCCAGCAGCGCTACTAACTATGGCTACACCTTC. Protein: CASSATNYGYTF.

This chain joins TRBV19 and TRBJ1-2; 7 bases agree with TRBD1. J was trimmed by 4 bases and V by 5 bases; bases with no gene match: 7. Germline values: CDR1 LNHDA, CDR2 SQIVND (reference sequence). The CDR3 is 14 amino acids. The CDR3, as DNA: TGTGCCAGTAGTCCTAGACAGGGCTCCTATGGCTACACCTTC. As protein: CASSPRQGSYGYTF. Filled out from reference TRBV19 and TRBJ1-2, the complete variable domain reads DGGITQSPKYLFRKEGQNVTLSCEQNLNHDAMYWYRQDPGQGLRLIYYSQIVNDFQKGDIAEGYSVSREKKESFPLTVTSAQKNPTAFYLCASSPRQGSYGYTFGSGTRLTVV.

The V call is TRBV3-1 (or the pseudogene TRBV3-2), the J call TRBJ2-1; 11 bases line up with TRBD2. V shed 4 bases and J 7 bases; nucleotides not matched to a gene: 0. Germline CDR1 is LGHDT and CDR2 is YNNKEL (reference sequence). The CDR3 totals 13 residues. As DNA, the CDR3 is TGTGCCAGCAGCCCTAGCGGGAGGAATGAGCAGTTCTTC. Translating gives CASSPSGRNEQFF.

The V gene is TRBV6-5, the J gene TRBJ1-1; TRBD1 matches 9 bases. Germline CDR1 MNHEY, CDR2 SVGAGI. The length of the CDR3 is 14 residues. V was pared by 5 bases and J by 5 bases, with 6 bases of the junction left unmatched. The CDR3 region has the DNA TGTGCCAGCAGTCGTACAGGGGGCCGAACTGAAGCTTTCTTT. This translates into CASSRTGGRTEAFF.

The V gene is TRBV5-1, the J gene TRBJ2-7; D might be TRBD1 (6 bases). The germline V and J ends were trimmed by 5 bases and 3 bases, with 18 bases remaining between them. Germline V gives CDR1 SGHRS, CDR2 YFSETQ. The CDR3 runs to 15 residues. This chain's CDR3 is CASSRTGNEVYEQYF. The CDR3 DNA sequence: TGCGCCAGCAGTAGAACAGGGAACGAGGTCTACGAGCAGTACTTC.

A few counts support this clone. V and J are TRBV6-2 or TRBV6-3 and TRBJ1-4; D ambiguous. The germline CDR1 and CDR2 sequences are MNHEY and SVGEGT. Between the trimmed V and J ends, which lost 2 bases and 7 bases, there was a span of 11 bases. The CDR3 has 14 amino acids. The CDR3 protein is CASSYVSRFEKLFF. DNA of the CDR3: TGTGCCAGCAGTTACGTCTCGCGGTTTGAAAAACTGTTTTTT.

This chain uses TRBV9 with TRBJ2-7; perhaps TRBD1 as D (6 bases). The CDR3 totals 14 residues. Per the germline V gene, CDR1 is SGDLS and CDR2 is YYNGEE. V lost 3 bases, J lost 2 bases, and 12 bases lay in between. CDR3 bases: TGTGCCAGCAGCGCCCTGACAGGCCCCTACGAGCAGTACTTC. This sequence encodes CASSALTGPYEQYF.